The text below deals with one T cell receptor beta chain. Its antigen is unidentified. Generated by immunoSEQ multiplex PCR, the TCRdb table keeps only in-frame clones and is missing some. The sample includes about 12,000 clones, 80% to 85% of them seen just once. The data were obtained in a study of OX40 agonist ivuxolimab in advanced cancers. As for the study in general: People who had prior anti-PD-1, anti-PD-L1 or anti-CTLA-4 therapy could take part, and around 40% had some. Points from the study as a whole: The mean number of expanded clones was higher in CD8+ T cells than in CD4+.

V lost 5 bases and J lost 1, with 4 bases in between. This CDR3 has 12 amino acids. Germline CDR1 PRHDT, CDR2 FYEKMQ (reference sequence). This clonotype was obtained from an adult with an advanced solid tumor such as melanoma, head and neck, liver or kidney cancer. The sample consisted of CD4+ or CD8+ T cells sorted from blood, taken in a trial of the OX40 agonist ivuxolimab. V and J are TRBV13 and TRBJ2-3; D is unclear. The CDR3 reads CASSDRTDTQYF. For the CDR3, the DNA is TGTGCCAGCAGCGACCGCACAGATACGCAGTATTTT.